This TCR beta chain was sequenced during a study of T cells in Graves' hyperthyroidism and ophthalmopathy. TCR beta CDR3 regions were amplified from RNA transcripts. HTBI primers were employed in a first-round RT-PCR of the TCR CDR3. Using its own MiXCR run on the multiplex PCR reads, TCRdb lists one record per CDR3 protein. The data contain some 690,000 distinct CDR3 sequences, 17% of them singletons. Looked up from germline, CDR1 is SGHTA and CDR2 is FQGTGA. V shed 1 base, J shed 5 bases, and the junction held 7 bases outside the gene matches. The CDR3 sequence is 16 residues long. This clonotype was picked up many times.

This clonotype was obtained from a man in his fifties or sixties with Graves' hyperthyroidism. The source material was blood. The V call is TRBV7-3, the J call TRBJ2-1; the match to TRBD2 covers 8 bases. The chain's CDR3 is CASSLIPAGANNEQFF. Here the CDR3 DNA reads TGTGCCAGCAGCTTAATTCCAGCGGGAGCGAACAATGAGCAGTTCTTC.